One and the same sample provided the 16 T cell receptor beta chains below, sequenced in a study of regulatory T cells in long-lasting Graves disease. As for time point: newly diagnosed GD, antithyroid drugs for less than 3 months. Researchers made the TCR library from RNA that was extracted from PBMCs. CDR3-region Arm-PCR and iRepertoire HTBI primers produced the TCR beta libraries. MiXCR was run by TCRdb on the multiplex PCR reads, yielding one entry per CDR3 protein. The sample comprises fewer than 500,000 distinct CDR3 sequences, 15% to 20% of which are singletons, and 9% to 15% rests with the top ten. The same data also went into a second study, on T cells in Graves' hyperthyroidism and ophthalmopathy.

This specimen was peripheral blood mononuclear cells (PBMCs), taken at new diagnosis, from a patient treated with antithyroid drugs. The origin of the receptors is a man aged 40-50 years with Graves disease.

To note about this clonotype: A read error is possible here, since a much larger clone lies one base away. J is TRBJ2-7 and V is TRBV5-5, with 8 nucleotides matching TRBD1. The CDR3 extends over 14 amino acids. The germline CDR1 and CDR2 sequences are SGHKS and YYEKEE (reference sequence). J was trimmed by 7 bases and V by 10 bases; bases with no gene match: 16. The CDR3 loop is CASRATGEDNEQYF. CDR3 nucleotides: TGTGCCTCGAGGGCGACAGGGGAGGACAATGAGCAGTACTTC.

This clonotype has ten or more counts. The chain has TRBV2 and TRBJ2-1; D gene ambiguous. Trimming pared 2 bases from V and 5 bases from J, leaving 7 bases between. Germline V gives CDR1 SNHLY, CDR2 FYNNEI. This CDR3 region has 13 residues. DNA of the CDR3: TGTGCCAGCAGTGAATTACAGAACAATGAGCAGTTCTTC. As protein: CASSELQNNEQFF.

As regards this clonotype: It may be a read error: a sequence one base away is much more abundant. This sequence joins TRBV27 and TRBJ2-7, with 7 bases fitting TRBD1. CDR1 and CDR2 (germline): MNHEY, SMNVEV (reference sequence). This CDR3 has 13 residues. V lost 5 bases, J lost 2 bases, and 3 bases stayed unmatched. CDR3 protein: CASSEGAAYEQYF. In DNA form, the CDR3 reads TGTGCCAGCAGTGAGGGGGCAGCCTACGAGCAGTACTTC.

This clonotype was seen a few times. A much larger clone sits a single nucleotide away, making a read error possible. This chain uses TRBV10-3 with TRBJ2-3, with 8 positions matching TRBD2. The CDR3 spans 14 residues. V shed 2 bases, J shed 5 bases, and the junction held 3 bases outside the gene matches. Germline CDR1 reads ENHRY; CDR2 reads SYGVKD. The chain's CDR3 is CAISEGLAGDTQYF. CDR3 nucleotides: TGTGCCATCAGTGAGGGGCTAGCGGGAGATACGCAGTATTTT.

This clonotype was picked up many times. The chain links TRBV11-3 to TRBJ2-1; 7 bases map to TRBD2. The CDR3 contains 15 residues. Germline trimming cut 6 bases from V and 7 bases from J; bases unmatched to any gene: 12. The germline V gene has CDR1 SGHNT and CDR2 YENEEA. The CDR3 loop is CASSPGGGEGNEQFF. CDR3 sequence (DNA): TGTGCCAGCAGTCCAGGCGGGGGAGAAGGGAATGAGCAGTTCTTC.

This clonotype has ten or more counts. The rearrangement joins TRBV24-1 to TRBJ1-2; D perhaps matches TRBD1 (5 bases). Germline V gene lookup returns CDR1 KGHDR and CDR2 SFDVKD. The CDR3 totals 14 residues. Trimming removed 3 bases at V and 8 bases at J, with 15 bases between. CDR3: CATSDADRRNGYTF. In nucleotides, the CDR3 is TGTGCCACCAGTGATGCTGACAGACGTAACGGCTACACCTTC.

This sequence joins TRBV19 and TRBJ2-5, with 8 bases matching TRBD2. The CDR3 sequence is 16 residues long. Germline trimming cut 6 bases from V and 2 bases from J; bases unmatched to any gene: 11. Germline CDR1 LNHDA, CDR2 SQIVND (reference sequence). The CDR3 loop reads CASSHPGGGSQETQYF. The CDR3 DNA is TGTGCCAGTAGCCACCCAGGCGGGGGGTCACAAGAGACCCAGTACTTC.

This clonotype was seen more than once but under ten times. V usage is TRBV24-1 and J usage is TRBJ2-1; D remains unclear. The CDR3 spans 15 residues. The V end lost 4 bases, the J end lost 2 bases, and 11 bases lay between the germline ends. Germline CDR1 and CDR2: KGHDR and SFDVKD. CDR3 in DNA: TGTGCCACCAGTGACCTGGGAACTCCCTACAATGAGCAGTTCTTC. Protein product: CATSDLGTPYNEQFF.

This clonotype was recorded many times. V usage is TRBV7-9 and J usage is TRBJ2-7, with a weak D call TRBD1 (5 bases). This CDR3 contains 17 residues. Germline assignment: CDR1 SEHNR and CDR2 FQNEAQ (reference sequence). V was cut by 1 base and J by 1 base, with 17 bases left in between. CDR3: CASSLVLNTRESYEQYF. CDR3 DNA: TGTGCCAGCAGCTTAGTGCTTAACACCAGGGAATCCTACGAGCAGTACTTC.

The chain has TRBV9 and TRBJ2-7; TRBD1 aligns across 9 bases. The CDR3 contains 16 residues. V was pared by 0 bases and J by 6 bases, with 10 bases of the junction left unmatched. Germline V CDR1 and CDR2: SGDLS, YYNGEE. Written as DNA, the CDR3 is TGTGCCAGCAGCGTAGATCGCGAGGGGACAGGGAGCGAGCAGTACTTC. Its protein is CASSVDREGTGSEQYF.

This clonotype showed up many times. The chain recombines TRBV28 with TRBJ2-7; 13 nucleotides align to TRBD2. Germline V gene data show CDR1 as MDHEN and CDR2 as SYDVKM. The V and J ends lost 3 bases and 6 bases, in that order; junction bases with no gene match: 5. CDR3 size: 15 residues. CDR3 bases: TGTGCCAGCAGTTTGACTAGCGGGAGGTGGGGCGAGCAGTACTTC. It specifies CASSLTSGRWGEQYF.

This clonotype was counted at least ten times. This chain connects TRBV11-2 to TRBJ2-5, with D perhaps matching TRBD1 (5 bases). The germline V and J ends were trimmed by 5 bases and 4 bases, with 14 bases remaining between them. The CDR3 is 14 residues long. CDR1 and CDR2 from the germline V gene are SGHAT and FQNNGV. The CDR3 DNA reads TGTGCCAGCAGCCCCGTGTGGGGCCGAGAGACCCAGTACTTC. Its protein is CASSPVWGRETQYF.

This clonotype was observed at least ten times. J is TRBJ2-1 and V is TRBV6-1; weak D call: TRBD2 (6 bases). V gave up 6 bases and J gave up 2 bases, with 20 bases separating them. Germline CDR1 and CDR2: MNHNS and SASEGT. This CDR3 is 17 amino acids long. In DNA form, the CDR3 reads TGTGCCAGCAGCCCCACCTTAGCGGTAGGGGCCTACAATGAGCAGTTCTTC. Encoded protein: CASSPTLAVGAYNEQFF.

This clonotype appeared a few times. The chain joins TRBV20-1 to TRBJ2-2; D is uncertain. Trimming cost V 6 bases and J 5 bases, with 16 bases left between them. CDR3 length equals 14 residues. CDR1 and CDR2 from the germline V gene are DFQATT and SNEGSKA (reference sequence). The DNA for the CDR3 is TGCAGTGCAAGGAAACAGAAGCCAACCGGGGAGCTGTTTTTT. Translation gives CSARKQKPTGELFF.

The J gene is TRBJ1-3, the V gene TRBV11-2; the D gene is possibly TRBD1 (5 bases). Trimming removed 1 base from V and 8 bases from J, with 15 bases in between. Germline values: CDR1 SGHAT, CDR2 FQNNGV. The CDR3 extends over 15 amino acids. CDR3 DNA: TGTGCCAGCAGCTTAGCCTGGTCACGGGGGGACACCATATATTTT. Amino acids: CASSLAWSRGDTIYF.

This clonotype was detected many times. The V gene is TRBV30, the J gene TRBJ1-1; TRBD1 might be the D (6 bases). The ends were cut back, 2 bases at V and 0 bases at J, with 19 bases in the middle. The CDR3 extends over 17 amino acids. Germline CDR1 GTSNPN, CDR2 SVGIG (reference sequence). CDR3 sequence reads: CAWSRSGQWKLNTEAFF. CDR3 nucleotides: TGTGCCTGGAGTCGAAGCGGACAGTGGAAATTGAACACTGAAGCTTTCTTT.